The clone carrying this T cell receptor (beta chain) was seen a single time. These data originate in a study of shared clonotypes between healthy human individuals. V lost 0 bases and J 1 base, leaving 10 bases between the germline ends. The CDR3 loop spans 15 amino acids. CDR1 is SGDLS and CDR2 is YYNGEE in the germline V gene. Naive-designated CD8 cells lacked CD45RO, were positively enriched for CCR7, and omitted terminally differentiated effector memory CD45RA+ cells. Clones were sequenced by immunoSEQ multiplex PCR, and TCRdb holds only the in-frame ones, with some missing. The sample has about 2.1 million clones; 93% are singletons.

The chain combines TRBV9 with TRBJ1-1; D might be TRBD1 (6 bases). Material for sequencing was naive CD8+ T cells from PBMCs. The receptor was derived from a man between 18 and 29 years old in good health. Some clones in this sample may be carry-over from other donors' samples. CDR3 sequence (DNA): TGTGCCAGCAGCGTAGAGGGGGGCCCGAACACTGAAGCTTTCTTT. Its translation is CASSVEGGPNTEAFF. Based on the CDR3 plus reference TRBV9 and TRBJ1-1, the full variable domain is DSGVTQTPKHLITATGQRVTLRCSPRSGDLSVYWYQQSLDQGLQFLIQYYNGEERAKGNILERFSAQQFPDLHSELNLSSLELGDSALYFCASSVEGGPNTEAFFGQGTRLTVV.